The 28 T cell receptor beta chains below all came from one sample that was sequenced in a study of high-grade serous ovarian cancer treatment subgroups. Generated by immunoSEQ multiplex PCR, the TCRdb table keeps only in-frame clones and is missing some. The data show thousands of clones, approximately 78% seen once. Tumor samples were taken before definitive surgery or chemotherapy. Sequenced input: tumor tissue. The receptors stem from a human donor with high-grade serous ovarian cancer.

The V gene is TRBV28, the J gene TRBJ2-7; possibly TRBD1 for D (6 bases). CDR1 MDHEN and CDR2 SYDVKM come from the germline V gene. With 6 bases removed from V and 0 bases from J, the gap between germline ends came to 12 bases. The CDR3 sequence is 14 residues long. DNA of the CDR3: TGTGCCAGCAGAGGACAGCCGAGCTCCTACGAGCAGTACTTC. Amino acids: CASRGQPSSYEQYF.

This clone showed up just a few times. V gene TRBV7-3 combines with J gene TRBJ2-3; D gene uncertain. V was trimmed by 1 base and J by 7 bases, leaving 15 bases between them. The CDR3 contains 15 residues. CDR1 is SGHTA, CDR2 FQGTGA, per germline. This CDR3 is CASSLIGGPSHTQYF. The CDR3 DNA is TGTGCCAGCAGCTTAATCGGCGGACCCTCCCATACGCAGTATTTT.

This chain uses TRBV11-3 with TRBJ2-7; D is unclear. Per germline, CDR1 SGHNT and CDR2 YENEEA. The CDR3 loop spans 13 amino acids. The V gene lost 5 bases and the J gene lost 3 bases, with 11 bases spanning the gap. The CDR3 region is CASSLGSRYEQYF. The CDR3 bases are TGTGCCAGCAGCCTAGGGTCGCGCTACGAGCAGTACTTC.

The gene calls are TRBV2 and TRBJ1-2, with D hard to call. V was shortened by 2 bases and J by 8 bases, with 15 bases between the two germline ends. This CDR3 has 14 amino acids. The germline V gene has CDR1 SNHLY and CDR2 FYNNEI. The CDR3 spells CASSESSGLIGYTF. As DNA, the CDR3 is TGTGCCAGCAGTGAATCCTCAGGATTAATCGGCTACACCTTC.

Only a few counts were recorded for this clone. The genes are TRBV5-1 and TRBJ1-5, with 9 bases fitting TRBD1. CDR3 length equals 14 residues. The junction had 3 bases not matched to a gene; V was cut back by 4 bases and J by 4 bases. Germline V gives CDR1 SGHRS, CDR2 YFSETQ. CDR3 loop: CASSEGQGNQPQHF. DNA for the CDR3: TGCGCCAGCAGCGAGGGACAGGGAAATCAGCCCCAGCATTTT.

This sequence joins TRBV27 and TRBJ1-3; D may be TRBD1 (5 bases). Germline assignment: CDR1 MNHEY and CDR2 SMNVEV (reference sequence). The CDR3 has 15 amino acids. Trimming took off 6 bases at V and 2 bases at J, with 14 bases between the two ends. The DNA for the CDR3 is TGTGCCAGCAGGCCCTACACGGGGGCTGGAAACACCATATATTTT. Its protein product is CASRPYTGAGNTIYF.

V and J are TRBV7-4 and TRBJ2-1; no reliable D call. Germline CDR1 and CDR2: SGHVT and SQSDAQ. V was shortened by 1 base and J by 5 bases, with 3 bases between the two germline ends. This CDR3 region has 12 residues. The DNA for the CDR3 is TGTGCCAGCAGCTTAGGGAACAATGAGCAGTTCTTC. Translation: CASSLGNNEQFF.

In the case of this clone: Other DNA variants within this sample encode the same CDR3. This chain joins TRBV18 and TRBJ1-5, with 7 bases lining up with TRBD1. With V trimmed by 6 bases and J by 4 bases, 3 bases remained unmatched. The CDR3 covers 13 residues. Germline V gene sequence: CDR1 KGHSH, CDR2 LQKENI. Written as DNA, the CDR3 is TGTGCCAGCTCTCCGGACAGGAATCAGCCCCAGCATTTT. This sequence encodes CASSPDRNQPQHF.

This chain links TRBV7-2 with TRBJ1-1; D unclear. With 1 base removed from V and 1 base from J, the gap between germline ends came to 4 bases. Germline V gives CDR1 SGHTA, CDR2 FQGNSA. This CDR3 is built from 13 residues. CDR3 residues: CASSLEGNTEAFF. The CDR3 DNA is TGTGCCAGCAGCTTAGAGGGGAACACTGAAGCTTTCTTT.

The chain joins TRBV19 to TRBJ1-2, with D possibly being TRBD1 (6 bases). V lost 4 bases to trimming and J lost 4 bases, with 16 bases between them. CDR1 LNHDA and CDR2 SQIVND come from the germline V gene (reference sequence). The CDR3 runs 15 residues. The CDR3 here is CASSSAQGITYGYTF. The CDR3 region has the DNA TGTGCCAGTAGTAGTGCTCAGGGGATCACCTATGGCTACACCTTC.

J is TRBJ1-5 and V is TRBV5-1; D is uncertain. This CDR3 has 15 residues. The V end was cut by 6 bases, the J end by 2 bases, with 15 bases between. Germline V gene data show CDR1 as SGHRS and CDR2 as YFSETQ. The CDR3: CASKVSTWGNQPQHF. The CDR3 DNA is TGCGCCAGCAAGGTTAGCACCTGGGGCAATCAGCCCCAGCATTTT.

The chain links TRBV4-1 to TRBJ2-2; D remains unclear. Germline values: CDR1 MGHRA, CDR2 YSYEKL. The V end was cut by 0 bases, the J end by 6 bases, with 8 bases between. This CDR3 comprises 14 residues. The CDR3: CASSQEQSPGELFF. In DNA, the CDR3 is TGCGCCAGCAGCCAAGAGCAGAGTCCCGGGGAGCTGTTTTTT.

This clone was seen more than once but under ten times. The CDR3 protein is CASSLAGGPTGELFF. In nucleotides, the CDR3 is TGTGCCAGCAGCTTGGCGGGAGGGCCGACCGGGGAGCTGTTTTTT. The chain employs TRBV11-3 and TRBJ2-2; the match to TRBD2 covers 9 bases. The CDR3 totals 15 residues. With V trimmed by 3 bases and J by 5 bases, 4 bases remained unmatched. Germline V gene lookup returns CDR1 SGHNT and CDR2 YENEEA.

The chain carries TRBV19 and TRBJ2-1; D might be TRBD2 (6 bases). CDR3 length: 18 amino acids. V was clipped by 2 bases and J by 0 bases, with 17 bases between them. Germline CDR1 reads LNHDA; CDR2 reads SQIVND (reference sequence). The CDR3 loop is CASSIWAGSSRSYNEQFF. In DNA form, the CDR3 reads TGTGCCAGTAGTATATGGGCGGGGTCCTCTCGCTCCTACAATGAGCAGTTCTTC. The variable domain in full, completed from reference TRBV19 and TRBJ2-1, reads DGGITQSPKYLFRKEGQNVTLSCEQNLNHDAMYWYRQDPGQGLRLIYYSQIVNDFQKGDIAEGYSVSREKKESFPLTVTSAQKNPTAFYLCASSIWAGSSRSYNEQFFGPGTRLTVL.

This chain's CDR3 is CASSYPGGRKGGYEQYF. CDR3 coding DNA: TGTGCCAGCAGTTACCCCGGGGGGCGAAAGGGGGGATACGAGCAGTACTTC. The V and J genes are TRBV28 and TRBJ2-7, with a possible D match to TRBD2 (7 bases). V dropped 4 bases and J dropped 4 bases, with 23 bases sitting between them. The CDR3 has 17 amino acids. Per the germline V gene, CDR1 is MDHEN and CDR2 is SYDVKM.

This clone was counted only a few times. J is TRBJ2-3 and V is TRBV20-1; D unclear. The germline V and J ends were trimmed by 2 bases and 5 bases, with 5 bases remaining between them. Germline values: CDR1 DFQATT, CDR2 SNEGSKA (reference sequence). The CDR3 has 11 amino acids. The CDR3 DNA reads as TGCAGTGCTAGAAAAGAAGATACGCAGTATTTT. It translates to CSARKEDTQYF.

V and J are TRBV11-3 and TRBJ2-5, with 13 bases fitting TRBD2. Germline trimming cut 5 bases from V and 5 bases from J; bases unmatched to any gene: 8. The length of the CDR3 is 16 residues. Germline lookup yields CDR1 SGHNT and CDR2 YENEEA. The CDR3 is CASSLRTSGSTETQYF. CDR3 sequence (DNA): TGTGCCAGCAGCCTCCGGACTAGCGGGAGTACGGAGACCCAGTACTTC.

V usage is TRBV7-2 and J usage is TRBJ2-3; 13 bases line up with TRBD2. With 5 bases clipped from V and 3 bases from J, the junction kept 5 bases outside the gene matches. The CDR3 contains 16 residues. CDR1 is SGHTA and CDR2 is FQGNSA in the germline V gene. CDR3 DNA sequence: TGTGCCAGCAGCCTGGGACTAGCGGGAAATACAGATACGCAGTATTTT. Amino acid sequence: CASSLGLAGNTDTQYF.

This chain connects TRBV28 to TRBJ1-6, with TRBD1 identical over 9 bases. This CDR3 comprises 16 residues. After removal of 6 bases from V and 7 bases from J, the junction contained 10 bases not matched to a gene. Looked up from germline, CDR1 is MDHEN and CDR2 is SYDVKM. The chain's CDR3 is CASSPADRGRNSPLHF. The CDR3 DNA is TGTGCCAGCAGCCCAGCGGACAGGGGCAGAAATTCACCCCTCCACTTT.

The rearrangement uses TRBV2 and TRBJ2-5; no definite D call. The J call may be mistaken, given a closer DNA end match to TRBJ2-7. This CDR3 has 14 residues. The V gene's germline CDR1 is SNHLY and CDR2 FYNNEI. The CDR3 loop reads CASSEVMGTYEQYF. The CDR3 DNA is TGTGCCAGCAGTGAGGTAATGGGAACCTACGAGCAGTACTTC.

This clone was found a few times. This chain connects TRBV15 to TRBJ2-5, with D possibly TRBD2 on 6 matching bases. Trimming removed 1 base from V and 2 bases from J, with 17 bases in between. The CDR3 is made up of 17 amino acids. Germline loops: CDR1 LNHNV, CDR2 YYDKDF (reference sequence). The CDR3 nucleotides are TGTGCCACCAGCAGAGGTTTAATGGGGAGGCAACAAGAGACCCAGTACTTC. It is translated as CATSRGLMGRQQETQYF. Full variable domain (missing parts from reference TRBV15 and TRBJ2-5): DAMVIQNPRYQVTQFGKPVTLSCSQTLNHNVMYWYQQKSSQAPKLLFHYYDKDFNNEADTPDNFQSRRPNTSFCFLDIRSPGLGDTAMYLCATSRGLMGRQQETQYFGPGTRLLVL.

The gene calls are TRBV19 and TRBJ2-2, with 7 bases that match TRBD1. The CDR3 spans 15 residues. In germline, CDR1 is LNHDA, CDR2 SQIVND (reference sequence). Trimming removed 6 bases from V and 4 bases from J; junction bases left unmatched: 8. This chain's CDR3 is CASSPLDRATGELFF. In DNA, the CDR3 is TGTGCCAGTAGCCCCCTCGACAGGGCCACCGGGGAGCTGTTTTTT. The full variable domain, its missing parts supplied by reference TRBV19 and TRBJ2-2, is DGGITQSPKYLFRKEGQNVTLSCEQNLNHDAMYWYRQDPGQGLRLIYYSQIVNDFQKGDIAEGYSVSREKKESFPLTVTSAQKNPTAFYLCASSPLDRATGELFFGEGSRLTVL.

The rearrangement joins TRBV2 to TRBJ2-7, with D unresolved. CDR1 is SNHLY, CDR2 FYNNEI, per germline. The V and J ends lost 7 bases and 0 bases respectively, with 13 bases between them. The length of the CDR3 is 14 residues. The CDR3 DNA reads TGTGCCAGCATCCCATTGGGGTTCTCCTACGAGCAGTACTTC. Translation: CASIPLGFSYEQYF.

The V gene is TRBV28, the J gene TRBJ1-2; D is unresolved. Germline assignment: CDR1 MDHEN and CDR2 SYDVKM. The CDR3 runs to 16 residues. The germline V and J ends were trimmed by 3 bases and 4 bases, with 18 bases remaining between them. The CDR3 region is CASSFWHRAMGYGYTF. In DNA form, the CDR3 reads TGTGCCAGCAGTTTCTGGCATAGGGCTATGGGCTATGGCTACACCTTC.

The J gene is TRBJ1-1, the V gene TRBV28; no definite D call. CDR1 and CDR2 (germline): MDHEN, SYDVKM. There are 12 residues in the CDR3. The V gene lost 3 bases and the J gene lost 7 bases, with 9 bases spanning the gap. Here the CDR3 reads CASSFTVLEAFF. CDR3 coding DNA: TGTGCCAGCAGTTTCACGGTGCTTGAAGCTTTCTTT.

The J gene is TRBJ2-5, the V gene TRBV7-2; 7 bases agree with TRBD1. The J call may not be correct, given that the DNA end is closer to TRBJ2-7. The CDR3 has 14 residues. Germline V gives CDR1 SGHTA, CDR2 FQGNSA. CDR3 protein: CASSLTGTDYEQYF. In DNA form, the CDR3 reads TGTGCCAGCAGCCTAACCGGGACAGACTACGAGCAGTACTTC.

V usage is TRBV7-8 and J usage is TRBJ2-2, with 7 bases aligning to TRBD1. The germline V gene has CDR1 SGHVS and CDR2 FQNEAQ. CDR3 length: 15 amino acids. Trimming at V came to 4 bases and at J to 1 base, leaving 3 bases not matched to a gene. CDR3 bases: TGTGCCAGCAGCTCCGGACAGGTGAACACCGGGGAGCTGTTTTTT. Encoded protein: CASSSGQVNTGELFF.

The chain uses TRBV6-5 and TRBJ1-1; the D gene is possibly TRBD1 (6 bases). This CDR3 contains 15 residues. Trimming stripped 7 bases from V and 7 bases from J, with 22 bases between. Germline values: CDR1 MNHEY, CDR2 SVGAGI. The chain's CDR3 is CASKGRGLAPNEAFF. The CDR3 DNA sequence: TGTGCCAGCAAGGGCCGGGGGCTAGCCCCAAATGAAGCTTTCTTT.